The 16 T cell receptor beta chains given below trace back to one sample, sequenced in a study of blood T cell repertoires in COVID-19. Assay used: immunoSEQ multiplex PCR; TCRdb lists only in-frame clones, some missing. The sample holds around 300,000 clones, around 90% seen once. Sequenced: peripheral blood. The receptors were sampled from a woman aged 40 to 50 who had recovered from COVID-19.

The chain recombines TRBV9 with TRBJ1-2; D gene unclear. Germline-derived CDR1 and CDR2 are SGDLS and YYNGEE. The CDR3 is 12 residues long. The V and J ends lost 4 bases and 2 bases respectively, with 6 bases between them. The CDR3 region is CASSQINYGYTF. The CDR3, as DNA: TGTGCCAGCAGCCAAATCAACTATGGCTACACCTTC.

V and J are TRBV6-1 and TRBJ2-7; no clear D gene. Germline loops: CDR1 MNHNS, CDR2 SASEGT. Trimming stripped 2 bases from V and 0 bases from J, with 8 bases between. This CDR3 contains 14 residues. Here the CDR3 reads CASSESLSSYEQYF. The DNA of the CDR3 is TGTGCCAGCAGTGAATCACTGAGCTCCTACGAGCAGTACTTC.

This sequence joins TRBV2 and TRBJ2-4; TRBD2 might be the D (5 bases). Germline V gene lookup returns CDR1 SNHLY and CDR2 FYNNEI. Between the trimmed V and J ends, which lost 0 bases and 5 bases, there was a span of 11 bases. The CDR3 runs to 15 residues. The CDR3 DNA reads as TGTGCCAGCAGTGAAGCGGAGGCATCACAAAACATTCAGTACTTC. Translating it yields CASSEAEASQNIQYF.

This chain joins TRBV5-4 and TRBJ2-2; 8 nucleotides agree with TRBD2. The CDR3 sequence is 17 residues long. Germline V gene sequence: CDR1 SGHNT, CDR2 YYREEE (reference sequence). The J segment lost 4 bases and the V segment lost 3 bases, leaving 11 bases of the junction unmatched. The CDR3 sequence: CASSSTPGREVTGELFF. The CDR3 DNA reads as TGTGCCAGCAGCTCAACTCCGGGGCGGGAGGTCACCGGGGAGCTGTTTTTT. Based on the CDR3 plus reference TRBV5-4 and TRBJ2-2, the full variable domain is ETGVTQSPTHLIKTRGQQVTLRCSSQSGHNTVSWYQQALGQGPQFIFQYYREEENGRGNFPPRFSGLQFPNYSSELNVNALELDDSALYLCASSSTPGREVTGELFFGEGSRLTVL.

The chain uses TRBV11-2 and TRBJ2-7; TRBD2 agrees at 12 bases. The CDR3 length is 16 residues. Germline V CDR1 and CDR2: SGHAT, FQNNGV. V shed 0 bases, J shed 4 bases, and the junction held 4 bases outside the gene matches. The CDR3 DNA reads TGTGCCAGCAGCTTAGATCGGACTAGCGGGAAGTACGAGCAGTACTTC. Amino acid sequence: CASSLDRTSGKYEQYF.

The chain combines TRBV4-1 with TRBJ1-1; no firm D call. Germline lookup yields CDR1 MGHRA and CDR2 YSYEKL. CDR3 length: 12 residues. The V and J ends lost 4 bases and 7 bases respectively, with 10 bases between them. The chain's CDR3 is CASSLDGDEAFF. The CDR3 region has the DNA TGCGCCAGCAGCCTCGATGGAGATGAAGCTTTCTTT.

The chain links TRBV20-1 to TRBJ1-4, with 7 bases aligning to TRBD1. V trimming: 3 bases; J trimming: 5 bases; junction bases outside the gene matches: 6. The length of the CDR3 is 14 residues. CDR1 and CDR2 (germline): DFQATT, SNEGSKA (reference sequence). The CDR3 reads CSASPGQLNEKLFF. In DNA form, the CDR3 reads TGCAGTGCTAGTCCGGGACAGTTAAATGAAAAACTGTTTTTT.

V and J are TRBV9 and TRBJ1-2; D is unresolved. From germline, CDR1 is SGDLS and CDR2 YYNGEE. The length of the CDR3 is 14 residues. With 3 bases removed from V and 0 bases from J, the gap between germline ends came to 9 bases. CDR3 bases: TGTGCCAGCAGCGCCTCAACTTCTAACTATGGCTACACCTTC. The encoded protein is CASSASTSNYGYTF.

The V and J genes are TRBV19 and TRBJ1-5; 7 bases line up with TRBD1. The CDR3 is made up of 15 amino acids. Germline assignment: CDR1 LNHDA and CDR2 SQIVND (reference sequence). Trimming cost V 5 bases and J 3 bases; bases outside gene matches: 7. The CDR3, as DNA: TGTGCCAGTAGTGAGGAGGGGGCCATCAATCAGCCCCAGCATTTT. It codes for CASSEEGAINQPQHF.

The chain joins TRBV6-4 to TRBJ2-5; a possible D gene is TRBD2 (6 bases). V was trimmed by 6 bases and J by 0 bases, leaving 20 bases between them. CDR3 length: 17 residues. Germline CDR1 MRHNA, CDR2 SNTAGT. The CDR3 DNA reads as TGTGCCAGCAGCCCACCCTCGGGAGACACCAACCAAGAGACCCAGTACTTC. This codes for CASSPPSGDTNQETQYF.

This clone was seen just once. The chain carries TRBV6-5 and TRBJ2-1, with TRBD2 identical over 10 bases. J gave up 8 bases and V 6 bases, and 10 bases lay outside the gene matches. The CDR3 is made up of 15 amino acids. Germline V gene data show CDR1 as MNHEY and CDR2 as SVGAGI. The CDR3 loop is CASSLPSGSNDEQFF. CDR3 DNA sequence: TGTGCCAGCAGCCTTCCTAGCGGGAGTAATGATGAGCAGTTCTTC.

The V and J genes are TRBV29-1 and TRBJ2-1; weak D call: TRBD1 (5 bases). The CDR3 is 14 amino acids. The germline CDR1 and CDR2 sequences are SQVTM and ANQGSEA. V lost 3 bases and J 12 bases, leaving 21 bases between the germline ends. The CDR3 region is CSVESYSREKGQFF. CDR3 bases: TGCAGCGTTGAGTCGTATTCCAGGGAAAAAGGGCAGTTCTTC.

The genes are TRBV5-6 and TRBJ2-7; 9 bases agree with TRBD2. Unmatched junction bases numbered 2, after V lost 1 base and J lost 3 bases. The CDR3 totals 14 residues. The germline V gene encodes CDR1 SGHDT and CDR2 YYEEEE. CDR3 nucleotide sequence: TGTGCCAGCAGCTTGCCGCGGGAGGGCTACGAGCAGTACTTC. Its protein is CASSLPREGYEQYF.

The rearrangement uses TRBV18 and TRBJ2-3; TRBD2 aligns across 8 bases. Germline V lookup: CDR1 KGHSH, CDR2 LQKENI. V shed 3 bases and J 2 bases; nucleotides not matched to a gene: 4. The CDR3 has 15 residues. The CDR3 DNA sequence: TGTGCCAGCTCACCCGAGCGGGGGCACACAGATACGCAGTATTTT. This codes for CASSPERGHTDTQYF.

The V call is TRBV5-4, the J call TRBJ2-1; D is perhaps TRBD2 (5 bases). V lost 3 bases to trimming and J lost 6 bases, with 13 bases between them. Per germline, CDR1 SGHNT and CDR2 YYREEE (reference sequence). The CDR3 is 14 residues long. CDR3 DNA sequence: TGTGCCAGCAGCTGGCTTCTAGCACCCAATGAGCAGTTCTTC. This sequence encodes CASSWLLAPNEQFF. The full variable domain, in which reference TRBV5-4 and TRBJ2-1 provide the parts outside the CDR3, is ETGVTQSPTHLIKTRGQQVTLRCSSQSGHNTVSWYQQALGQGPQFIFQYYREEENGRGNFPPRFSGLQFPNYSSELNVNALELDDSALYLCASSWLLAPNEQFFGPGTRLTVL.

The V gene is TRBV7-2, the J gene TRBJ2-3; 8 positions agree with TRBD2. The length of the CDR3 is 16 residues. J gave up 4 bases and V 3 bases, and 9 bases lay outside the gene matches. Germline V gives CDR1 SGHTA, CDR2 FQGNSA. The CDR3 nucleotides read TGTGCCAGCAGCTTCCGGACTAGCCATCGCTCAGATACGCAGTATTTT. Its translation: CASSFRTSHRSDTQYF.